The T cell receptor (beta chain) under discussion was sequenced for a study of blood T cell repertoires in COVID-19. Sequenced by immunoSEQ multiplex PCR; TCRdb stores in-frame clones only, minus some. The sample carries approximately 160,000 clones, 80% to 85% recorded once. From germline, CDR1 is MNHEY and CDR2 SVGAGI. This CDR3 is built from 15 residues. V was shortened by 0 bases and J by 5 bases, with 14 bases between the two germline ends. The chain is built from TRBV6-5 and TRBJ2-7, with TRBD1 as a possible D gene (6 bases). The receptor's source is a woman over 75 with active or convalescent COVID-19. The sequencing input was peripheral blood. As DNA, the CDR3 is TGTGCCAGCAGTTACTCGGACAGAGGAATGGACGAGCAGTACTTC. Translated, it gives CASSYSDRGMDEQYF.